This TCR beta chain comes out of a study of blood T cell repertoires in COVID-19. Source study methods: Amplifying reference gene primers gave estimates of nucleated cell counts. Sequencing used immunoSEQ multiplex PCR; TCRdb keeps in-frame clones, though not all of them. That table gives V, J and clone size, and the DNA gave D and trimming. The sample shows around 68,000 clones, 86% of them seen only once. This CDR3 comprises 17 residues. Trimming stripped 1 base from V and 0 bases from J, with 16 bases between. Germline CDR1 is LGHNA and CDR2 is YNFKEQ. J is TRBJ2-7 and V is TRBV4-2, with D maybe TRBD2 (6 bases). Sequenced material: peripheral blood. This TCR was recovered from a man aged 35 to 55 with COVID-19, enrolled during active disease. CDR3 sequence reads: CASSQARSGSPSYEQYF. CDR3 nucleotides: TGTGCCAGCAGCCAAGCAAGAAGCGGGTCCCCCTCCTACGAGCAGTACTTC.